The 12 T cell receptor beta chains given below trace back to one sample, sequenced in a study of blood T cell repertoires in COVID-19. TCRdb's copy holds only in-frame clones and misses some; the assay was immunoSEQ multiplex PCR. There are some 150,000 clones in the sample; 80% occur only once, and under 0.75% lies in the top ten. Sequenced sample: peripheral blood. The receptors come from a man between 60 and 75 years old with acute or convalescent COVID-19.

This clone appeared once. This chain connects TRBV4-3 to TRBJ1-3; 8 nucleotides line up with TRBD1. With V trimmed by 8 bases and J by 2 bases, 8 bases remained unmatched. The CDR3 is 15 amino acids. The germline V gene has CDR1 LGHNA and CDR2 YSLEER. CDR3 in DNA: TGCGCCAGCGCTTCACAGGGGGGTCCTGGAAACACCATATATTTT. It codes for CASASQGGPGNTIYF.

This chain uses TRBV4-1 with TRBJ1-3, with D unclear. CDR1 and CDR2 from the germline V gene are MGHRA and YSYEKL. The V end lost 0 bases, the J end lost 2 bases, and 8 bases lay between the germline ends. The length of the CDR3 is 15 residues. The CDR3 is CASSQDEVPGNTIYF. The CDR3 bases are TGCGCCAGCAGCCAAGACGAGGTCCCTGGAAACACCATATATTTT.

There are a few counts of this clone. The rearrangement uses TRBV6-2 or TRBV6-3 and TRBJ1-1; D ambiguous. The germline CDR1 and CDR2 sequences are MNHEY and SVGEGT. The V end was cut by 2 bases, the J end by 0 bases, with 13 bases between. The CDR3 length is 16 residues. This CDR3 reads CASSYPSSGLNTEAFF. The DNA for the CDR3 is TGTGCCAGCAGTTACCCCTCATCGGGGTTGAACACTGAAGCTTTCTTT.

The chain recombines TRBV2 with TRBJ2-5, with 8 positions matching TRBD1. The V gene's germline CDR1 is SNHLY and CDR2 FYNNEI. Trimming took 6 bases from V and 5 from J; bases not matched to a gene: 8. This CDR3 comprises 14 residues. The CDR3 region is CASSKQGVGETQYF. The DNA for the CDR3 is TGTGCCAGCAGCAAACAGGGGGTAGGGGAGACCCAGTACTTC.

V and J are TRBV27 and TRBJ2-3, with 8 positions matching TRBD1. The germline CDR1 and CDR2 sequences are MNHEY and SMNVEV (reference sequence). This CDR3 spans 15 amino acids. The trim removed 5 bases at V and 8 bases at J, leaving 12 bases unmatched. CDR3 residues: CASSITGGTHATQYF. The CDR3 region has the DNA TGTGCCAGCAGTATAACAGGGGGGACTCACGCTACGCAGTATTTT.

The gene calls are TRBV19 and TRBJ1-5; 7 bases map to TRBD1. The V and J ends lost 5 bases and 8 bases, in that order; junction bases with no gene match: 15. Germline V lookup: CDR1 LNHDA, CDR2 SQIVND (reference sequence). The CDR3 loop spans 16 amino acids. The CDR3 reads CASSPLTGTSVEPQHF. In DNA, the CDR3 is TGTGCCAGTAGTCCACTGACAGGGACTTCGGTAGAGCCCCAGCATTTT.

The chain recombines TRBV7-9 with TRBJ2-3; 12 bases fit TRBD2. V trimming: 5 bases; J trimming: 6 bases; junction bases outside the gene matches: 9. The CDR3 runs to 16 residues. Germline CDR1 and CDR2: SEHNR and FQNEAQ (reference sequence). The CDR3 nucleotides are TGTGCCAGCAGCGCCCCTAGCGGGGGGGCCACTGATACGCAGTATTTT. This encodes CASSAPSGGATDTQYF. The full variable domain, its missing parts supplied by reference TRBV7-9 and TRBJ2-3, is DTGVSQNPRHKITKRGQNVTFRCDPISEHNRLYWYRQTLGQGPEFLTYFQNEAQLEKSRLLSDRFSAERPKGSFSTLEIQRTEQGDSAMYLCASSAPSGGATDTQYFGPGTRLTVL.

This rearrangement joins TRBV7-2 to TRBJ1-6; D is uncertain. The CDR3 runs to 13 residues. CDR1 and CDR2 from the germline V gene are SGHTA and FQGNSA. V gave up 1 base and J gave up 9 bases, with 7 bases separating them. The CDR3: CASSLGGFSPLHF. In DNA, the CDR3 is TGTGCCAGCAGCTTAGGAGGGTTTTCACCCCTCCACTTT.

The V and J genes are TRBV27 and TRBJ1-4; TRBD1 aligns across 9 bases. V was clipped by 4 bases and J by 5 bases; unmatched bases: 8. The CDR3 covers 16 residues. The germline V gene encodes CDR1 MNHEY and CDR2 SMNVEV (reference sequence). CDR3 sequence: CASSYTVGTGNEKLFF. The CDR3 nucleotides are TGTGCCAGCAGTTACACCGTCGGGACAGGGAATGAAAAACTGTTTTTT.

The CDR3 loop reads CSARTQGNTEAFF. The CDR3, as DNA: TGCAGCGCAAGAACACAGGGGAACACTGAAGCTTTCTTT. This chain uses TRBV29-1 with TRBJ1-1; D might be TRBD1 (6 bases). This CDR3 is 13 amino acids long. Germline V gene lookup returns CDR1 SQVTM and CDR2 ANQGSEA. The V end lost 7 bases, the J end lost 1 base, and 13 bases lay between the germline ends.

The gene calls are TRBV7-2 and TRBJ2-7; 10 nucleotides match TRBD2. V lost 1 base and J lost 6; bases outside the gene matches: 6. From germline, CDR1 is SGHTA and CDR2 FQGNSA. This CDR3 spans 15 amino acids. Here the CDR3 reads CASSLVLAGEFEQYF. In DNA form, the CDR3 reads TGTGCCAGCAGCTTAGTCCTAGCGGGAGAGTTCGAGCAGTACTTC.

J is TRBJ2-1 and V is TRBV5-1, with D possibly TRBD2 on 5 matching bases. The CDR3 has 15 residues. V lost 0 bases and J lost 8, with 15 bases in between. In germline, CDR1 is SGHRS, CDR2 YFSETQ. The CDR3 bases are TGCGCCAGCAGCTTGGCCGAGGGCCCTACCGATGAGCAGTTCTTC. Its translation: CASSLAEGPTDEQFF.